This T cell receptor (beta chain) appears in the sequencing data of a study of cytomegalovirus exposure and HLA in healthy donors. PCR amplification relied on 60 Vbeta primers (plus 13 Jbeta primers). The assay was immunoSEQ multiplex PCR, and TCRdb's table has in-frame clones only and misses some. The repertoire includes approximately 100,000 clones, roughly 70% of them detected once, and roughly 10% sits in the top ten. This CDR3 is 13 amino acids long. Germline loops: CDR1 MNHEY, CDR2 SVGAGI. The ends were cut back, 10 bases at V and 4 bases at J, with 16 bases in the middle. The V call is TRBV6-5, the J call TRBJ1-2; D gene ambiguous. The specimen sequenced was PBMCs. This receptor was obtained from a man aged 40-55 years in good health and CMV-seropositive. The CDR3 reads CAKTGLSSYGYTF. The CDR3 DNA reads TGTGCCAAAACGGGGTTATCTAGCTATGGCTACACCTTC.